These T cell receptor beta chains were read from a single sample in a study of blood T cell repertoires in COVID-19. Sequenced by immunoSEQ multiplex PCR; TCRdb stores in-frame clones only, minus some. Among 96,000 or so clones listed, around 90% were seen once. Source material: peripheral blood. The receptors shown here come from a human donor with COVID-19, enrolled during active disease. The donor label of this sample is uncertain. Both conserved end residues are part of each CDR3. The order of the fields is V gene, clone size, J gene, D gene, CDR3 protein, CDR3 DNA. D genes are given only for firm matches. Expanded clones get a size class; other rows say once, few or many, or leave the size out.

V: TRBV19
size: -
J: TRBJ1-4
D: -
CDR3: CASSMQISNEKLFF
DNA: TGTGCCAGTAGTATGCAGATTTCTAATGAAAAACTGTTTTTT

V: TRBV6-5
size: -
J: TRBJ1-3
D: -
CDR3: CASSYTEKTRLNTIYF
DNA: TGTGCCAGCAGTTATACTGAAAAAACGCGCCTAAACACCATATATTTT

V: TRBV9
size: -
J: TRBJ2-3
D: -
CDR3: CASSLRGAGVTDTQYF
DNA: TGTGCCAGCAGCCTACGGGGGGCGGGGGTCACAGATACGCAGTATTTT

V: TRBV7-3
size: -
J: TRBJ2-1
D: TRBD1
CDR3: CASSWTGDNNEQFF
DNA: TGTGCCAGCAGTTGGACAGGGGACAACAATGAGCAGTTCTTC

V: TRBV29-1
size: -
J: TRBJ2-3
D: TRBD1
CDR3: CSVRQGEGTQYF
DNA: TGCAGCGTTAGACAGGGAGAAGGTACGCAGTATTTT

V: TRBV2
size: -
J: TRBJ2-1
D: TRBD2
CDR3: CASRWGGPGSYNEQFF
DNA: TGTGCCAGCAGATGGGGAGGGCCGGGATCCTACAATGAGCAGTTCTTC

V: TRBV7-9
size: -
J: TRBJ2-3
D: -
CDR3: CASSLAADREGDTQYF
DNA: TGTGCCAGCAGCTTAGCGGCGGACAGGGAGGGAGATACGCAGTATTTT

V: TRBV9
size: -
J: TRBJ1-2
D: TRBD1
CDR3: CASSVGRGAISGYTF
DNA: TGTGCCAGCAGCGTAGGCAGGGGGGCTATATCTGGCTACACCTTC

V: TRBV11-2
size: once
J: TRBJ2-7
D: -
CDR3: CASSLVIASYEQYF
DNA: TGTGCCAGCAGCTTAGTGATAGCGTCCTACGAGCAGTACTTC

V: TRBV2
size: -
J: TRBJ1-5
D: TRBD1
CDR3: CASSLGQGRGNQPQHF
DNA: TGTGCCAGCAGCCTCGGACAGGGTCGGGGCAATCAGCCCCAGCATTTT

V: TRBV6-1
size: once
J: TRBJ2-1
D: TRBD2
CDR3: CASSDRSGGHNEQFF
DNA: TGTGCCAGCAGTGACCGTAGCGGGGGTCACAATGAGCAGTTCTTC

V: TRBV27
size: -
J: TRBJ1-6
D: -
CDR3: CASSSAGLPLHF
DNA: TGTGCCAGCAGTTCGGCCGGGTTGCCCCTCCACTTT

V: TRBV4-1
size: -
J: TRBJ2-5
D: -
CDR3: CASSRRGFETQYF
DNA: TGCGCCAGCAGCCGTAGGGGTTTCGAGACCCAGTACTTC

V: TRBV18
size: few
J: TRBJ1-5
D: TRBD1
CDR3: CASSRTGDQPQHF
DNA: TGTGCCAGCTCACGGACAGGTGATCAGCCCCAGCATTTT

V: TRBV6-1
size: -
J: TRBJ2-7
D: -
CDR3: CASSGMWGRSSYEQYF
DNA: TGTGCCAGCAGTGGAATGTGGGGCCGGAGCTCCTACGAGCAGTACTTC

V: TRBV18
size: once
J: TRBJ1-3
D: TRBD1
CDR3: CASSADTGAGNTIYF
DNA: TGTGCCAGCTCCGCCGATACAGGGGCTGGAAACACCATATATTTT

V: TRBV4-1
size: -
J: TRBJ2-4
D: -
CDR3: CASKSPESKNIQYF
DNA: TGCGCCAGCAAATCCCCAGAATCCAAAAACATTCAGTACTTC

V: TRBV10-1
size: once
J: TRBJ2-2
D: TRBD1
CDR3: CAMPGTGDTGELFF
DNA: TGCGCCATGCCCGGGACAGGGGACACCGGGGAGCTGTTTTTT

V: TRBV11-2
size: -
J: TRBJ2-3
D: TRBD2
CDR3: CASSLARVGKRGPDTQYF
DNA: TGTGCCAGCAGCTTAGCCCGGGTAGGGAAGCGGGGCCCAGATACGCAGTATTTT

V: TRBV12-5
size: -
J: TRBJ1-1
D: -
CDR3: CASGLVQGVTREAFF
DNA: TGTGCTAGTGGTTTGGTACAAGGGGTTACAAGGGAAGCTTTCTTT

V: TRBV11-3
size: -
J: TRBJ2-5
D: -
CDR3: CASSLEAGDPQETQYF
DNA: TGTGCCAGCAGCTTAGAGGCAGGGGACCCACAAGAGACCCAGTACTTC

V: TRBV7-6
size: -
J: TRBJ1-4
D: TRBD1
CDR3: CASRDTGTGDEKLFF
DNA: TGTGCCAGCAGGGACACCGGGACAGGGGATGAAAAACTGTTTTTT

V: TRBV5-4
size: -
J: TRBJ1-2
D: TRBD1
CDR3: CASRPDNQGADGYTF
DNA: TGTGCCAGCAGGCCGGACAATCAGGGGGCGGATGGCTACACCTTC

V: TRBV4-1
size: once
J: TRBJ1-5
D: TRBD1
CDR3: CASSPRQGESQPQHF
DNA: TGCGCCAGCAGCCCGAGACAGGGGGAAAGCCAGCCCCAGCATTTT

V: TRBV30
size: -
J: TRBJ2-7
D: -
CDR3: CAWINLRTGGFHEQYF
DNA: TGTGCCTGGATTAACTTACGGACCGGGGGATTCCACGAGCAGTACTTC

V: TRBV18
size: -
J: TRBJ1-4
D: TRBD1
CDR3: CASSPNRGLGDEKLFF
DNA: TGTGCCAGCTCACCAAACAGGGGGCTCGGAGATGAAAAACTGTTTTTT

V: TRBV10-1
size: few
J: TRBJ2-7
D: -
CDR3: CASSENRDYEQYF
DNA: TGCGCCAGCAGTGAAAACAGGGACTACGAGCAGTACTTC

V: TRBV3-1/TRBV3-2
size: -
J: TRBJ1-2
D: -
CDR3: CASSQGVSVLYGYTF
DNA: TGTGCCAGCAGCCAAGGAGTTAGCGTCCTCTATGGCTACACCTTC

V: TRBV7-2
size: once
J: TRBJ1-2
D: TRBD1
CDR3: CASSLSGTANYGYTF
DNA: TGTGCCAGCAGCTTATCCGGGACAGCTAACTATGGCTACACCTTC

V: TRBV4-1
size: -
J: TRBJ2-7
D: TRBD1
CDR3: CASSQGTGPTYEQYF
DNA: TGCGCCAGCAGCCAGGGGACAGGGCCCACCTACGAGCAGTACTTC

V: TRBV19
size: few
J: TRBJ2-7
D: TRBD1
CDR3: CASTPSRGPYEQYF
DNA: TGTGCCAGTACCCCCTCTAGGGGGCCCTACGAGCAGTACTTC

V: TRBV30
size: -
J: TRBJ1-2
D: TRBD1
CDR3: CAWHRDRPYGYTF
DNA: TGTGCCTGGCACAGGGACAGACCCTATGGCTACACCTTC

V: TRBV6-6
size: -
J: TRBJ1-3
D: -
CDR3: CASLGEFTGNTIYF
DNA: TGTGCCAGCCTTGGGGAGTTCACTGGAAACACCATATATTTT

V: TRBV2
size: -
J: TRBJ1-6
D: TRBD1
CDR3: CASSRTGSSPLHF
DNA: TGTGCCAGCAGTCGGACAGGGAGTTCACCCCTCCACTTT

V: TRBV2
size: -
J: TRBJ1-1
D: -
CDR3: CASSAYQANTEAFF
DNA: TGTGCCAGCAGTGCGTACCAGGCGAACACTGAAGCTTTCTTT

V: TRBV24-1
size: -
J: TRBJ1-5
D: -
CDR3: CATSDLSVNSNQPQHF
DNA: TGTGCCACCAGTGATTTGTCTGTAAATAGCAATCAGCCCCAGCATTTT

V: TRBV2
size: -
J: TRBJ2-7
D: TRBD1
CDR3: CASPRQGKSEQYF
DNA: TGTGCCAGCCCCCGACAGGGTAAAAGCGAGCAGTACTTC